The clone carrying this T cell receptor (beta chain) came up many times. The record originates from a study of naive and memory T cell subsets. An equimolar mix of two oligonucleotides served as the beta constant-region primer for TRBC1 and TRBC2. TCRdb called the UMI-ligation and nested PCR reads again in MiXCR, with one record for every CDR3 protein. The sample records about 85,000 distinct CDR3 sequences, around 13% being singletons. V gave up 1 base and J gave up 8 bases, with 11 bases separating them. This CDR3 is built from 13 residues. Looked up from germline, CDR1 is SEHNR and CDR2 is FQNEAQ (reference sequence).

The sample consisted of central memory CD4+ T cells from blood. The V gene is TRBV7-9, the J gene TRBJ1-1; D is ambiguous. The receptor comes from a human donor in good health. The CDR3 is CASSLEEQKEAFF. The CDR3 DNA sequence: TGTGCCAGCAGCTTAGAGGAGCAGAAGGAAGCTTTCTTT.